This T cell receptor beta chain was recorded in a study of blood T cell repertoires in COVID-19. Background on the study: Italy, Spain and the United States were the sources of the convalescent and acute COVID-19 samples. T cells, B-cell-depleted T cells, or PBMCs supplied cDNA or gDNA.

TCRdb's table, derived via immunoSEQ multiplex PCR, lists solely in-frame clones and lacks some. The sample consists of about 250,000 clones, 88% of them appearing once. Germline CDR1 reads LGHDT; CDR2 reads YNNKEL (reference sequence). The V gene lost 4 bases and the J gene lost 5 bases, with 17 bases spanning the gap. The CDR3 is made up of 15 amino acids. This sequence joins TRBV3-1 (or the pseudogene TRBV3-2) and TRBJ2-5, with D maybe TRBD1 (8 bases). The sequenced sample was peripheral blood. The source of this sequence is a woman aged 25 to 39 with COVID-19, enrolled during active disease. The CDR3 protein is CASSLLQGGFETQYF. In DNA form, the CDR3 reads TGTGCCAGCAGCCTCTTACAGGGGGGGTTCGAGACCCAGTACTTC.